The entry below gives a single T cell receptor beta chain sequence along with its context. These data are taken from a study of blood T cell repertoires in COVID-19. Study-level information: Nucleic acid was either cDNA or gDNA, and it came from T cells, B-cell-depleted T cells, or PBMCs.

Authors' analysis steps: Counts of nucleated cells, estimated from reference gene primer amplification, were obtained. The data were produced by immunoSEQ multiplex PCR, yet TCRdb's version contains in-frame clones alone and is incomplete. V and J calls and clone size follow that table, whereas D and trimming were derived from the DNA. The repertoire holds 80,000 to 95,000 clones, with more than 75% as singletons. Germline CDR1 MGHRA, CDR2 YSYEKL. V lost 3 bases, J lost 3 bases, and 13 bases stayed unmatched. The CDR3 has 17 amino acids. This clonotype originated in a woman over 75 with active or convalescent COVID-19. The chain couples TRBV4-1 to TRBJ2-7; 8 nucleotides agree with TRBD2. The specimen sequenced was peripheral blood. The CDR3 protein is CASSHATGGDVNYEQYF. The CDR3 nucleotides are TGCGCCAGCAGCCACGCGACGGGAGGGGACGTCAACTACGAGCAGTACTTC.